The 12 T cell receptor beta chains listed next were all sequenced from one sample in a study of molecular identifiers for immune sequencing clone quantification. Each CDR3 protein is one row after TCRdb ran MiXCR on the PCR reads. Of about half a million distinct CDR3 sequences listed, about a fifth were seen once; the top ten hold under 0.85%. Input material: naive CD8+ T cells from blood, with Jurkat cell RNA spiked in. Specified subset: FACS-sorted CD8+CD4-CCR7+CD45RA+ naive T cells. The receptor source for this set is a human donor in good health. Some libraries in this study had Jurkat cell RNA spiked in.

Only a few counts were recorded for this clonotype. The rearrangement uses TRBV20-1 and TRBJ1-1; D remains unclear. V lost 3 bases and J lost 7, with 6 bases in between. The CDR3 has 10 residues. CDR1 and CDR2 from the germline V gene are DFQATT and SNEGSKA (reference sequence). The CDR3 sequence: CSAREIEAFF. DNA of the CDR3: TGCAGTGCTAGGGAAATTGAAGCTTTCTTT.

This clonotype was detected only a few times. The V call is TRBV12-3 or TRBV12-4, the J call TRBJ2-5, with D perhaps assigned TRBD1 or TRBD2 (5 bases each). V was trimmed by 4 bases and J by 1 base, leaving 10 bases between them. The CDR3 has 14 residues. The CDR3 DNA is TGTGCCAGCAGTTCCCGGGACGGCCAAGAGACCCAGTACTTC. Translated, it gives CASSSRDGQETQYF.

There are many counts of this clonotype. V and J are TRBV4-3 and TRBJ1-4; perhaps TRBD1 as D (5 bases). Trimming shortened V by 0 bases and J by 4 bases, and 12 bases separated the two germline ends. Germline CDR1 reads LGHNA; CDR2 reads YSLEER. The CDR3 totals 16 residues. The DNA of the CDR3 is TGCGCCAGCAGCCAAGATCCCGGGGCCTATAATGAAAAACTGTTTTTT. It translates to CASSQDPGAYNEKLFF.

Concerning this clonotype: One junction end disagrees with the germline gene, perhaps due to a read error. The chain joins TRBV6-5 to TRBJ2-7; TRBD2 matches 8 bases. The germline gives CDR1 MNHEY, CDR2 SVGAGI. This CDR3 has 15 residues. The CDR3 protein is CASSPGAGGPSEQCF. DNA for the CDR3: TGTGCCAGCAGTCCCGGGGCGGGAGGCCCCTCCGAGCAGTGCTTC.

This clonotype turned up a few times. The V and J genes are TRBV4-3 and TRBJ1-1; 9 bases agree with TRBD1. Per germline, CDR1 LGHNA and CDR2 YSLEER. V lost 0 bases to trimming and J lost 3 bases; unmatched junction nucleotides: 8. The CDR3 loop spans 17 amino acids. DNA of the CDR3: TGCGCCAGCAGCCAAGATTCAAGGGGACAGGGATACACTGAAGCTTTCTTT. The encoded protein is CASSQDSRGQGYTEAFF.

The sample holds many counts of this clonotype. The chain is built from TRBV24-1 and TRBJ2-1; D might be TRBD1 (6 bases). Germline V gene data show CDR1 as KGHDR and CDR2 as SFDVKD. The V gene lost 5 bases and the J gene lost 6 bases, with 10 bases spanning the gap. The CDR3 covers 13 residues. The CDR3 DNA sequence: TGTGCCACCAGTGGAAGCAGGGGCAATGAGCAGTTCTTC. Residues: CATSGSRGNEQFF.

The chain is built from TRBV9 and TRBJ2-1; D gene unclear. V lost 7 bases to trimming and J lost 4 bases, with 15 bases between them. This CDR3 contains 14 residues. Germline CDR1 reads SGDLS; CDR2 reads YYNGEE. CDR3: CASAPLDGYNEQFF. The CDR3 DNA is TGTGCCAGCGCCCCCTTGGACGGTTACAATGAGCAGTTCTTC.

The sample holds a few counts of this clonotype. The chain combines TRBV7-9 with TRBJ1-4; D might be TRBD1 (5 bases). CDR1 and CDR2 from the germline V gene are SEHNR and FQNEAQ (reference sequence). This CDR3 is built from 16 residues. Trimming cost V 5 bases and J 0 bases, with 13 bases left between them. The CDR3 nucleotides read TGTGCCAGCAGCGCATCAAGGGGTTCAACTAATGAAAAACTGTTTTTT. Its protein product is CASSASRGSTNEKLFF.

This rearrangement joins TRBV20-1 to TRBJ2-5; 11 nucleotides match TRBD2. Trimming cost V 0 bases and J 3 bases; bases outside gene matches: 12. This CDR3 is 18 amino acids long. Germline loops: CDR1 DFQATT, CDR2 SNEGSKA (reference sequence). CDR3 bases: TGCAGTGCTAGAGATATAACTAGCGGGAGTTGGATGGAAGAGACCCAGTACTTC. It codes for CSARDITSGSWMEETQYF.

This clonotype turned up a few times. The chain recombines TRBV12-3 or TRBV12-4 with TRBJ2-1; 10 bases line up with TRBD1. This CDR3 has 14 residues. The J segment lost 7 bases and the V segment lost 5 bases, leaving 5 bases of the junction unmatched. The CDR3 sequence: CASSQTGGTNEQFF. CDR3 DNA: TGTGCCAGCAGTCAGACAGGGGGCACAAATGAGCAGTTCTTC.

The sample holds many counts of this clonotype. The chain combines TRBV7-9 with TRBJ1-6, with a possible D match to TRBD1 (5 bases). CDR1 and CDR2 from the germline V gene are SEHNR and FQNEAQ (reference sequence). Trimming left V 2 bases short and J 7 bases short, with 12 bases between. The CDR3 runs to 15 residues. The CDR3: CASSLHEGPNSPLHF. The CDR3 DNA reads as TGTGCCAGCAGCTTACATGAGGGGCCGAATTCACCCCTCCACTTT.

About this clonotype: The junction does not match germline at one end; this may be a read error. The chain joins TRBV15 to TRBJ1-5, with D possibly TRBD1 on 5 matching bases. This CDR3 has 15 residues. Germline-derived CDR1 and CDR2 are LNHNV and YYDKDF (reference sequence). This chain's CDR3 is CTTSETANSNQPQHF. The CDR3 DNA sequence: TGTACCACCAGCGAGACAGCGAATAGCAATCAGCCCCAGCATTTT. Variable domain in full (rest from reference TRBV15 and TRBJ1-5): DAMVIQNPRYQVTQFGKPVTLSCSQTLNHNVMYWYQQKSSQAPKLLFHYYDKDFNNEADTPDNFQSRRPNTSFCFLDIRSPGLGDTAMYLCTTSETANSNQPQHFGDGTRLSIL.